This TCR beta chain emerged from a study of blood T cell repertoires in COVID-19. Background on the study: The origin of the acute and convalescent COVID-19 samples was the United States, Italy and Spain.

Method: immunoSEQ multiplex PCR; TCRdb's copy keeps in-frame clones and lacks some. The sample includes about 110,000 clones, about 79% of them seen just once. Trimming removed 6 bases from V and 1 base from J, with 10 bases in between. The germline V gene has CDR1 MDHEN and CDR2 SYDVKM. This CDR3 is built from 13 residues. This clone was seen a single time. This clonotype originated in an elderly woman with active or convalescent COVID-19. The genes are TRBV28 and TRBJ2-7, with a possible D match to TRBD2 (5 bases). Material for sequencing was peripheral blood. CDR3 sequence: CASRDFGSYEQYF. The CDR3 DNA reads as TGTGCCAGCAGGGACTTTGGGTCCTACGAGCAGTACTTC. The complete variable domain, with remaining parts taken from reference TRBV28 and TRBJ2-7, reads DVKVTQSSRYLVKRTGEKVFLECVQDMDHENMFWYRQDPGLGLRLIYFSYDVKMKEKGDIPEGYSVSREKKERFSLILESASTNQTSMYLCASRDFGSYEQYFGPGTRLTVT.